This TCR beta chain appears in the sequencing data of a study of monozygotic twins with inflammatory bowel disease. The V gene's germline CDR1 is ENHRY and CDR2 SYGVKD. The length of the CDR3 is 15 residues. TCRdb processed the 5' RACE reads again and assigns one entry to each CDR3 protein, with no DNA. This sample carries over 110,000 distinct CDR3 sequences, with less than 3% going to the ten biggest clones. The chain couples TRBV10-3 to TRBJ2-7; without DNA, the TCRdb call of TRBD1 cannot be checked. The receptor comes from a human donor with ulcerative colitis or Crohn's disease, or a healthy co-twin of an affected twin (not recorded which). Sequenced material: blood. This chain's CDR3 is CAISGPQSGPYEQYF.